The 5 T cell receptor beta chains below come from one sample, sequenced in a study of radiation and T cells in renal cell carcinoma. As for time point: blood 2 weeks post-SBRT. Regarding treatment: 15 Gy SBRT to primary tumor, nephrectomy 4 weeks later. Generated by immunoSEQ multiplex PCR, the TCRdb table keeps only in-frame clones and is missing some. The profile shows some 130,000 clones, 85% to 90% of them singletons. Sequencing used blood, obtained from a patient whose treatment included radiotherapy and nephrectomy. The receptors shown here come from a woman between 65 and 79 years old with renal cell carcinoma.

V and J are TRBV7-6 and TRBJ2-1; 7 bases are shared with TRBD2. The CDR3 loop spans 16 amino acids. Losses at the gene ends were 5 bases for V and 7 bases for J; bases not matched to a gene: 14. CDR1 SGHVS and CDR2 FNYEAQ come from the germline V gene. Here the CDR3 DNA reads TGTGCCAGCAGCCCTAGCGGCCGCTTGGGTCGAAATGAGCAGTTCTTC. It yields the protein CASSPSGRLGRNEQFF. Based on the CDR3 plus reference TRBV7-6 and TRBJ2-1, the full variable domain is GAGVSQSPRYKVTKRGQDVALRCDPISGHVSLYWYRQALGQGPEFLTYFNYEAQQDKSGLPNDRFSAERPEGSISTLTIQRTEQRDSAMYRCASSPSGRLGRNEQFFGPGTRLTVL.

The chain carries TRBV5-4 and TRBJ2-1; TRBD1 or TRBD2 may be the D gene (6 bases each). CDR1 is SGHNT and CDR2 is YYREEE in the germline V gene (reference sequence). V was cut by 4 bases and J by 5 bases, with 13 bases left in between. CDR3 length equals 14 residues. The CDR3 DNA follows: TGTGCCAGCAGCCCGACGGGGGCCCACAATGAGCAGTTCTTC. This codes for CASSPTGAHNEQFF.

This chain connects TRBV11-3 to TRBJ1-6; weak D call: TRBD1 (5 bases). Germline V gene lookup returns CDR1 SGHNT and CDR2 YENEEA. V lost 4 bases and J 0 bases, leaving 10 bases between the germline ends. The CDR3 runs to 16 residues. CDR3 region: CASSSGASSYNSPLHF. CDR3 nucleotides: TGTGCCAGCAGCTCCGGGGCGAGCTCCTATAATTCACCCCTCCACTTT.

DNA of the CDR3: TGTGCCAGCAGCTGGGGAGGGCGAAACACAGATACGCAGTATTTT. Translation: CASSWGGRNTDTQYF. V and J are TRBV5-4 and TRBJ2-3; 7 nucleotides agree with TRBD2. The length of the CDR3 is 15 residues. From germline, CDR1 is SGHNT and CDR2 YYREEE (reference sequence). V lost 3 bases, J lost 2 bases, and 6 bases stayed unmatched.

The chain has TRBV19 and TRBJ2-7, with D possibly TRBD1 on 5 matching bases. With 9 bases removed from V and 4 bases from J, the gap between germline ends came to 16 bases. Germline V gene data show CDR1 as LNHDA and CDR2 as SQIVND (reference sequence). The CDR3 spans 13 residues. CDR3 sequence (DNA): TGTGCCAGCGCGCGCAGGGTTTCATACGAGCAGTACTTC. Its protein is CASARRVSYEQYF.